Sequencing of this T cell receptor beta chain was carried out in a study of OX40 agonist ivuxolimab in advanced cancers. At the level of the study: Under the entry rules, prior anti-PD-1, anti-PD-L1 or anti-CTLA-4 therapy was allowed, and approximately 40% had some.

CDR3 length: 15 residues. V lost 0 bases and J 5 bases, leaving 13 bases between the germline ends. Per germline, CDR1 SGHRS and CDR2 YFSETQ. Method: immunoSEQ multiplex PCR; TCRdb's copy keeps in-frame clones and lacks some. The sample includes about 55,000 clones, approximately 80% of them seen just once. J is TRBJ2-3 and V is TRBV5-1; D possibly corresponds to TRBD1 (6 bases). The clonotype was recovered from an adult with an advanced solid tumor such as melanoma, head and neck, liver or kidney cancer. This sample comprised CD4+ or CD8+ T cells sorted from blood, obtained in a trial of the OX40 agonist ivuxolimab. CDR3 amino acids: CASSLEGVRLDTQYF. CDR3 sequence (DNA): TGCGCCAGCAGCTTGGAGGGGGTAAGATTAGATACGCAGTATTTT.